The clone carrying this TCR beta chain is classed as medium-sized by frequency. Antigen specificity is unknown. The read gets to within 3 residues of the CDR3 end, and the germline J gene fills in the rest. The sample holds other DNA sequences that translate to the same CDR3. The repertoire was sequenced with immunoSEQ multiplex PCR; TCRdb's copy has only in-frame clones and lacks some. Its listing shows around 23,000 clones. The data were taken from a study of T cells in women clearing cervical HPV infection. Study-level background: Controls were women whose single incident HPV16 infection cleared within 12 months without precancer or cancer. Blood came at first lesion visit for cases, post-clearance for controls. Study-wide results and limits: Effector/memory and HPV-specific T cells were not isolated, and association timing is unknown. A classifier using richness and V gene abundances reached an AUC of roughly 0.83.

The CDR3 totals 10 residues. Germline V CDR1 and CDR2: KGHSH, LQKENI. Trimming shortened V by 6 bases and J by 7 bases, and 4 bases separated the two germline ends. The chain joins TRBV18 to TRBJ2-1; unclear D gene. This TCR was recovered from a woman between 18 and 70 years old with a cervical HPV16 infection that either progressed to CIN3+ or cleared (not recorded which). Sequencing was carried out using blood buffy coat. The CDR3 bases that were read are TGTGCCAGCTCCTTGAATGAG. Translating gives CASSLNE. The CDR3 as a whole reads CASSLNEQFF.